What follows are 13 T cell receptor beta chains derived from one specimen sequenced in a study of blood T cell repertoires in COVID-19. TCRdb's copy holds only in-frame clones and misses some; the assay was immunoSEQ multiplex PCR. The sample has about 350,000 clones, more than 85% seen once; the top ten hold approximately 1%. Sequencing input: PBMCs or T cells enriched from blood (not recorded which). The receptors were gathered from a woman in her 30s who had recovered from COVID-19.

V usage is TRBV30 and J usage is TRBJ2-4; 8 bases agree with TRBD2. CDR1 is GTSNPN and CDR2 is SVGIG in the germline V gene (reference sequence). The CDR3 covers 15 residues. V trimming: 2 bases; J trimming: 0 bases; junction bases outside the gene matches: 3. CDR3 DNA: TGTGCCTGGAGTTCGGGGGGGCTAGCCAAAAACATTCAGTACTTC. Residues: CAWSSGGLAKNIQYF.

The gene calls are TRBV18 and TRBJ2-2, with a possible D match to TRBD1 (5 bases). V lost 1 base and J 4 bases, leaving 10 bases between the germline ends. The CDR3 contains 15 residues. Germline CDR1 reads KGHSH; CDR2 reads LQKENI. The CDR3 reads CASSPQGSGTGELFF. CDR3 nucleotide sequence: TGTGCCAGCTCACCACAGGGGTCAGGCACCGGGGAGCTGTTTTTT.

The V gene is TRBV27, the J gene TRBJ1-5, with a possible D match to TRBD1 (5 bases). Trimming removed 6 bases at V and 7 bases at J, with 13 bases between. The germline V gene encodes CDR1 MNHEY and CDR2 SMNVEV (reference sequence). The CDR3 contains 13 residues. In DNA, the CDR3 is TGTGCCAGCAGCCAAGGGGTGCGGCAGCCCCAGCATTTT. Encoded protein: CASSQGVRQPQHF.

The chain couples TRBV23-1 to TRBJ2-5; TRBD1 matches at 7 bases. TRBV23-1 qualifies as an ORF whose function is uncertain. Trimming at V came to 0 bases and at J to 5 bases, leaving 6 bases not matched to a gene. The CDR3 is 15 residues long. CDR3 sequence reads: CASSQSRGLWETQYF. The CDR3 DNA reads as TGCGCCAGCAGTCAATCTAGGGGGCTTTGGGAGACCCAGTACTTC.

This clone was found a few times. The J gene is TRBJ1-2, the V gene TRBV11-2, with D possibly TRBD1 on 5 matching bases. In germline, CDR1 is SGHAT, CDR2 FQNNGV. There are 13 residues in the CDR3. The CDR3 loop is CASESGRNYGYTF. CDR3 nucleotides: TGTGCTAGCGAGTCAGGGCGAAACTATGGCTACACCTTC.

This rearrangement joins TRBV4-1 to TRBJ1-5; 10 positions match TRBD1. The CDR3 is made up of 16 amino acids. Germline V gene sequence: CDR1 MGHRA, CDR2 YSYEKL. The trim removed 2 bases at V and 1 base at J, leaving 2 bases unmatched. The CDR3 protein is CASSQPTGGSNQPQHF. DNA for the CDR3: TGCGCCAGCAGCCAACCGACAGGGGGCAGCAATCAGCCCCAGCATTTT.

The chain carries TRBV2 and TRBJ1-5; no firm D call. Germline loops: CDR1 SNHLY, CDR2 FYNNEI. The CDR3 consists of 13 residues. V was shortened by 7 bases and J by 4 bases, with 11 bases between the two germline ends. This CDR3 reads CASMSRLNQPQHF. The CDR3 nucleotides are TGTGCCAGCATGTCTCGGTTAAATCAGCCCCAGCATTTT.

This chain connects TRBV7-2 to TRBJ2-3; the match to TRBD2 covers 9 bases. The CDR3 contains 17 residues. Germline trimming cut 0 bases from V and 2 bases from J; bases unmatched to any gene: 6. Germline CDR1 is SGHTA and CDR2 is FQGNSA. CDR3 nucleotide sequence: TGTGCCAGCAGCTTAGCTCAAGCGGGGGGCATCACAGATACGCAGTATTTT. Protein: CASSLAQAGGITDTQYF.

J is TRBJ2-5 and V is TRBV28, with 12 bases that match TRBD1. The CDR3 runs to 16 residues. Germline V gene lookup returns CDR1 MDHEN and CDR2 SYDVKM. V shed 6 bases and J 5 bases; nucleotides not matched to a gene: 10. CDR3 amino acids: CASRGPGQGALETQYF. CDR3 DNA: TGTGCCAGCAGGGGACCGGGACAGGGGGCATTGGAGACCCAGTACTTC. Combining the CDR3 with reference TRBV28 and TRBJ2-5 gives the whole variable domain DVKVTQSSRYLVKRTGEKVFLECVQDMDHENMFWYRQDPGLGLRLIYFSYDVKMKEKGDIPEGYSVSREKKERFSLILESASTNQTSMYLCASRGPGQGALETQYFGPGTRLLVL.

This chain connects TRBV7-2 to TRBJ1-2; maybe TRBD1 (5 bases). From germline, CDR1 is SGHTA and CDR2 FQGNSA. V dropped 0 bases and J dropped 0 bases, with 17 bases sitting between them. CDR3 size: 18 residues. The CDR3 sequence is CASSLARGLRFSNYGYTF. The DNA for the CDR3 is TGTGCCAGCAGCTTAGCCCGGGGACTGCGATTCTCTAACTATGGCTACACCTTC. The whole variable domain, remainder taken from reference TRBV7-2 and TRBJ1-2, is GAGVSQSPSNKVTEKGKDVELRCDPISGHTALYWYRQSLGQGLEFLIYFQGNSAPDKSGLPSDRFSAERTGGSVSTLTIQRTQQEDSAVYLCASSLARGLRFSNYGYTFGSGTRLTVV.

The gene calls are TRBV29-1 and TRBJ2-1, with 8 nucleotides matching TRBD2. The CDR3 covers 12 residues. Losses at the gene ends were 3 bases for V and 7 bases for J; bases not matched to a gene: 2. Germline CDR1 reads SQVTM; CDR2 reads ANQGSEA. The CDR3, as DNA: TGCAGCGTTGACCGGGGGGGGAATGAGCAGTTCTTC. It translates to CSVDRGGNEQFF.

The chain couples TRBV30 to TRBJ2-5, with 8 bases fitting TRBD1. The germline V gene has CDR1 GTSNPN and CDR2 SVGIG (reference sequence). The V and J ends lost 7 bases and 4 bases, in that order; junction bases with no gene match: 5. This CDR3 has 12 amino acids. In nucleotides, the CDR3 is TGTGCCTCCACCACAGGGGGAGAGACCCAGTACTTC. Translated: CASTTGGETQYF. Based on the CDR3 plus reference TRBV30 and TRBJ2-5, the full variable domain is SQTIHQWPATLVQPVGSPLSLECTVEGTSNPNLYWYRQAAGRGLQLLFYSVGIGQISSEVPQNLSASRPQDRQFILSSKKLLLSDSGFYLCASTTGGETQYFGPGTRLLVL.

V usage is TRBV7-9 and J usage is TRBJ1-2, with D perhaps TRBD1 (6 bases). V was trimmed by 5 bases and J by 5 bases, leaving 27 bases between them. Germline loops: CDR1 SEHNR, CDR2 FQNEAQ (reference sequence). The CDR3 consists of 18 residues. The CDR3 spells CASSPQGLTGHRGYGYTF. CDR3 nucleotides: TGTGCCAGCAGCCCACAGGGTCTGACAGGCCATCGGGGATATGGCTACACCTTC.